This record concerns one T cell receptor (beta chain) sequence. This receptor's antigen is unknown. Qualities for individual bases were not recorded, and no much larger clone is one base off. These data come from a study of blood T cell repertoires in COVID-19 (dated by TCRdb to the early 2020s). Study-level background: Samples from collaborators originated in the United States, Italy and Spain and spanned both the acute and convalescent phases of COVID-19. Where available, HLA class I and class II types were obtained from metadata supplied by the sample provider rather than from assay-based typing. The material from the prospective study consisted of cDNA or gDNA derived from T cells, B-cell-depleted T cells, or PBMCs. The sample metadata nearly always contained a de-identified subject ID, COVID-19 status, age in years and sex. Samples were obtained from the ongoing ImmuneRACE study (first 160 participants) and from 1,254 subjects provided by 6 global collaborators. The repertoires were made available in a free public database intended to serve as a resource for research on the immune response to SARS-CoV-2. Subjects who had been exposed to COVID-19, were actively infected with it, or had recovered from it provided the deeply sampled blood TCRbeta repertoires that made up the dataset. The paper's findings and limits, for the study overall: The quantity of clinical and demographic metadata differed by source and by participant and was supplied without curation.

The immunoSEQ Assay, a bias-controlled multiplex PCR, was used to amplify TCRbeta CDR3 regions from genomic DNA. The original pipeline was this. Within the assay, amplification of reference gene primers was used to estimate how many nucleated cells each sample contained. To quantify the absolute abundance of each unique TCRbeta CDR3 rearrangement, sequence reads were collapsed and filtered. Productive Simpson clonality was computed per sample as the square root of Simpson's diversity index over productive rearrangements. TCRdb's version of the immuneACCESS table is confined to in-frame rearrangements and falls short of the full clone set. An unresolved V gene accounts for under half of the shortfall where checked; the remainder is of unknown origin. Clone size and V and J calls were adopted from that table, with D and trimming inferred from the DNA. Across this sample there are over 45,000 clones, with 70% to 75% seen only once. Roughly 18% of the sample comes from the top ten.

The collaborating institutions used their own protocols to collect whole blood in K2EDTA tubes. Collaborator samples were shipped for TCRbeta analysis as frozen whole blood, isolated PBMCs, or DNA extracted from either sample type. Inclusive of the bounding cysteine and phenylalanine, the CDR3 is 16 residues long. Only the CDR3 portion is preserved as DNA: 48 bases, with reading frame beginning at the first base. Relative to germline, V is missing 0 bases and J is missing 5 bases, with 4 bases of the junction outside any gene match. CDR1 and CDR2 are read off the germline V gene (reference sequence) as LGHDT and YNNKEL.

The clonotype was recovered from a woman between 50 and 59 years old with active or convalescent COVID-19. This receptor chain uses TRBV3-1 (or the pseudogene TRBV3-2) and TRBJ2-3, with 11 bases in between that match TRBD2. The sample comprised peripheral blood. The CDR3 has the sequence CASSQDPGLAGDTQYF. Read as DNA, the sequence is TGTGCCAGCAGCCAAGATCCTGGACTAGCGGGAGATACGCAGTATTTT.